What follows are 17 T cell receptor beta chains derived from one specimen sequenced in a study of OX40 agonist ivuxolimab in advanced cancers. Using immunoSEQ multiplex PCR, the repertoire was profiled, and TCRdb retains in-frame clones only, with some absent. This table has 95,000 or so clones, just over 90% appearing once. Specimen: CD4+ or CD8+ T cells sorted from blood, collected in a trial of the OX40 agonist ivuxolimab. The receptor source for this set is an adult with an advanced solid tumor such as melanoma, head and neck, liver or kidney cancer.

This clone is a singleton in its sample. The gene calls are TRBV28 and TRBJ2-1, with 16 positions matching TRBD2. CDR1 is MDHEN, CDR2 SYDVKM, per germline. The V segment lost 5 bases and the J segment 6 bases; nucleotides outside the gene matches: 4. The CDR3 extends over 16 amino acids. The CDR3 protein is CASSRGLAGGPNEQFF. CDR3 sequence (DNA): TGTGCCAGCAGTCGGGGACTAGCGGGAGGGCCCAATGAGCAGTTCTTC.

V and J are TRBV7-3 and TRBJ2-3, with 9 bases fitting TRBD2. The germline gives CDR1 SGHTA, CDR2 FQGTGA. CDR3 length equals 15 residues. V shed 5 bases and J 2 bases; nucleotides not matched to a gene: 5. The CDR3 DNA is TGTGCCAGCAGCGTTAGCGGGAGCTTCACAGATACGCAGTATTTT. It is translated as CASSVSGSFTDTQYF.

The rearrangement joins TRBV9 to TRBJ2-1, with 8 positions matching TRBD1. V dropped 0 bases and J dropped 5; count of bases not matched to a gene: 10. Germline CDR1 SGDLS, CDR2 YYNGEE. This CDR3 comprises 17 residues. CDR3 nucleotide sequence: TGTGCCAGCAGCGTAGCTAGTCGTACAGGGGGGAACAATGAGCAGTTCTTC. Protein: CASSVASRTGGNNEQFF.

Note on this clone: Compared with germline, one end of the junction differs, possibly owing to a read error. V usage is TRBV5-1 and J usage is TRBJ1-3, with D unclear. Germline V gene lookup returns CDR1 SGHRS and CDR2 YFSETQ. The CDR3 has 12 residues. CDR3 protein: CASSLVGDTIYF. For the CDR3, the DNA is TGCGCCAGCAGCTTGGTTGGAGACACCATATATTTT. Full variable domain (missing parts from reference TRBV5-1 and TRBJ1-3): KAGVTQTPRYLIKTRGQQVTLSCSPISGHRSVSWYQQTPGQGLQFLFEYFSETQRNKGNFPGRFSGRQFSNSRSEMNVSTLELGDSALYLCASSLVGDTIYFGEGSWLTVV.

This chain connects TRBV19 to TRBJ2-1, with 12 bases fitting TRBD2. The germline V gene encodes CDR1 LNHDA and CDR2 SQIVND (reference sequence). This CDR3 spans 17 amino acids. V trimming: 3 bases; J trimming: 7 bases; junction bases outside the gene matches: 10. CDR3 in amino acids: CASSMEKGLAGGNEQFF. CDR3 bases: TGTGCCAGTAGTATGGAAAAGGGGCTAGCGGGGGGGAATGAGCAGTTCTTC.

The gene calls are TRBV6-6 and TRBJ1-4, with D uncertain. CDR1 and CDR2 from the germline V gene are MNHNY and SVGAGI (reference sequence). The CDR3 is 15 amino acids. V shed 0 bases and J shed 3 bases, with 8 bases lying between them. DNA of the CDR3: TGTGCCAGCAGTTACTCGAGTCAGTCTAATGAAAAACTGTTTTTT. Its protein product is CASSYSSQSNEKLFF.

This clone was seen once. The gene calls are TRBV9 and TRBJ1-1; 7 bases agree with TRBD1. V lost 0 bases and J lost 5; bases outside the gene matches: 19. Germline-derived CDR1 and CDR2 are SGDLS and YYNGEE. The CDR3 length is 19 residues. CDR3 bases: TGTGCCAGCAGCGTAGGAGAGTTGGAGACAGGGATTTATGTGACTGAAGCTTTCTTT. The encoded protein is CASSVGELETGIYVTEAFF. The whole variable domain, filled in from reference TRBV9 and TRBJ1-1, reads DSGVTQTPKHLITATGQRVTLRCSPRSGDLSVYWYQQSLDQGLQFLIQYYNGEERAKGNILERFSAQQFPDLHSELNLSSLELGDSALYFCASSVGELETGIYVTEAFFGQGTRLTVV.

This chain links TRBV20-1 with TRBJ2-3, with no clear D. The CDR3 runs 11 residues. V lost 8 bases and J 2 bases, leaving 8 bases between the germline ends. Germline CDR1 is DFQATT and CDR2 is SNEGSKA (reference sequence). This CDR3 is CSCVLTDTQYF. Written as DNA, the CDR3 is TGCAGTTGCGTCCTCACAGATACGCAGTATTTT.

The rearrangement links TRBV2 to TRBJ2-1; weak D call: TRBD2 (7 bases). The CDR3 has 13 amino acids. Germline-derived CDR1 and CDR2 are SNHLY and FYNNEI. V lost 3 bases, J lost 9 bases, and 12 bases lay in between. CDR3 region: CASSEKGGGEQFF. The DNA of the CDR3 is TGTGCCAGCAGTGAGAAGGGAGGGGGTGAGCAGTTCTTC. Full variable domain (missing parts from reference TRBV2 and TRBJ2-1): EPEVTQTPSHQVTQMGQEVILRCVPISNHLYFYWYRQILGQKVEFLVSFYNNEISEKSEIFDDQFSVERPDGSNFTLKIRSTKLEDSAMYFCASSEKGGGEQFFGPGTRLTVL.

A single count supports this clone. CDR3 residues: CASSVEIRGDTEAFF. The CDR3 DNA is TGTGCCAGCAGCGTAGAAATAAGGGGGGACACTGAAGCTTTCTTT. V is TRBV9 and J is TRBJ1-1, with D possibly being TRBD1 (6 bases). In germline, CDR1 is SGDLS, CDR2 YYNGEE. V was pared by 0 bases and J by 3 bases, with 12 bases between. This CDR3 contains 15 residues.

In DNA form, the CDR3 reads TGTGCCAGCAGGCGACTAGATCCAGATACGCAGTATTTT. Translating it yields CASRRLDPDTQYF. J is TRBJ2-3 and V is TRBV6-5; D possibly corresponds to TRBD2 (6 bases). This CDR3 is 13 amino acids long. Per germline, CDR1 MNHEY and CDR2 SVGAGI. V lost 6 bases to trimming and J lost 4 bases, with 11 bases between them.

On this clone itself: Other DNA sequences in the sample encode the same CDR3. This chain links TRBV5-1 with TRBJ2-1; 14 bases are shared with TRBD2. CDR1 and CDR2 (germline): SGHRS, YFSETQ. V shed 2 bases, J shed 9 bases, and the junction held 4 bases outside the gene matches. The CDR3 has 15 residues. CDR3 amino acids: CASSFRLAGGGEQFF. CDR3 nucleotide sequence: TGCGCCAGCAGCTTTAGACTAGCGGGGGGGGGTGAGCAGTTCTTC. The full variable domain, in which reference TRBV5-1 and TRBJ2-1 provide the parts outside the CDR3, is KAGVTQTPRYLIKTRGQQVTLSCSPISGHRSVSWYQQTPGQGLQFLFEYFSETQRNKGNFPGRFSGRQFSNSRSEMNVSTLELGDSALYLCASSFRLAGGGEQFFGPGTRLTVL.

Only a few counts were recorded for this clone. The chain uses TRBV5-6 and TRBJ2-6; D may match TRBD1 or TRBD2 (5 bases each). Germline V lookup: CDR1 SGHDT, CDR2 YYEEEE. This CDR3 has 12 residues. Trimming left V 4 bases short and J 12 bases short, with 11 bases between. Here the CDR3 reads CASSQVGGVLTF. The DNA for the CDR3 is TGTGCCAGCAGCCAGGTTGGGGGCGTCCTGACTTTC.

The chain joins TRBV10-3 to TRBJ2-3, with a possible D match to TRBD1 (6 bases). V was cut by 7 bases and J by 0 bases, with 11 bases left in between. Germline V gives CDR1 ENHRY, CDR2 SYGVKD. This CDR3 region has 14 residues. The CDR3 reads CAINLGQSTDTQYF. The CDR3 DNA follows: TGTGCCATCAACCTAGGACAGAGCACAGATACGCAGTATTTT.

J is TRBJ1-3 and V is TRBV11-2; a weak D match, TRBD1 (5 bases). Germline assignment: CDR1 SGHAT and CDR2 FQNNGV. The CDR3 covers 12 residues. V was cut by 3 bases and J by 7 bases, with 7 bases left in between. CDR3 sequence reads: CASSFQGNTIYF. CDR3 DNA: TGTGCCAGCAGCTTTCAGGGCAACACCATATATTTT.

The CDR3 coding sequence is TGTGCCAGTAGTATAGCGGGGGTCACCGGGGAGCTGTTTTTT. As protein: CASSIAGVTGELFF. The V and J genes are TRBV19 and TRBJ2-2; D might be TRBD2 (6 bases). V was pared by 1 base and J by 4 bases, with 7 bases between. This CDR3 is 14 amino acids long. In germline, CDR1 is LNHDA, CDR2 SQIVND (reference sequence).

V is TRBV19 and J is TRBJ2-2; D is unclear. The CDR3 sequence is 14 residues long. Germline CDR1 reads LNHDA; CDR2 reads SQIVND (reference sequence). V lost 0 bases and J 1 base, leaving 3 bases between the germline ends. The CDR3 DNA is TGTGCCAGTAGTATAGACGAGAACACCGGGGAGCTGTTTTTT. Amino acid sequence: CASSIDENTGELFF. Using reference TRBV19 and TRBJ2-2 for the parts outside the CDR3, the full variable domain is DGGITQSPKYLFRKEGQNVTLSCEQNLNHDAMYWYRQDPGQGLRLIYYSQIVNDFQKGDIAEGYSVSREKKESFPLTVTSAQKNPTAFYLCASSIDENTGELFFGEGSRLTVL.